Listed below are T cell receptor beta chains from one sample, sequenced in a study of T cells after yellow fever vaccination. TCRdb itself ran the 5' RACE reads through MiXCR, one entry per CDR3 protein. The sample has under 200,000 distinct CDR3 sequences, approximately 10% seen once. Material: CD8+ T cells sorted from PBMCs, obtained 15 days after the yellow fever booster vaccination. Every receptor here comes from a man between 18 and 29 years old who received the YFV17D yellow fever vaccine. The CDR3 runs from the conserved cysteine through the conserved F or W. The D gene is left open where the match is weak. Clone size is stated in some rows and not others, as once, few, many or a class when expanded.

j_call | d_call | v_call | clone_size | cdr3_aa | cdr3_nt
TRBJ2-7 | . | TRBV6-2/TRBV6-3 | . | CASSYSRGVSYEQYF | TGTGCCAGCAGTTACTCGAGAGGGGTCTCCTACGAGCAGTACTTC
TRBJ2-1 | TRBD2 | TRBV6-5 | many | CASSYAPRGAQFF | TGTGCCAGCAGTTATGCCCCGCGGGGGGCGCAGTTCTTC
TRBJ1-5 | . | TRBV9 | many | CASSVEGEWTGNQPQHF | TGTGCCAGCAGCGTAGAAGGGGAGTGGACGGGCAATCAGCCCCAGCATTTT
TRBJ1-5 | TRBD1 | TRBV7-6 | . | CASSSGGSQPQHF | TGTGCCAGCAGCTCAGGGGGCAGTCAGCCCCAGCATTTT
TRBJ2-6 | . | TRBV4-3 | . | CASSQGTGGLGANVLTF | TGCGCCAGCAGCCAGGGCACTGGGGGGCTAGGGGCCAACGTCCTGACTTTC
TRBJ2-7 | TRBD1 | TRBV7-2 | few | CASSWDSSSYEQYF | TGTGCCAGCAGCTGGGACAGTTCCTCCTACGAGCAGTACTTC
TRBJ2-3 | TRBD2 | TRBV5-1 | few | CASSLPNPTSGALFTSTDTQYF | TGCGCCAGCAGCTTGCCCAATCCGACTAGCGGGGCACTTTTCACTAGCACAGATACGCAGTATTTT
TRBJ1-6 | . | TRBV15 | few | CATSGRGSSYNSPLHF | TGTGCCACCAGCGGGAGGGGGAGCTCCTATAATTCACCCCTCCACTTT
TRBJ1-2 | . | TRBV29-1 | few | CSVRDDYGYTF | TGCAGCGTTAGGGACGACTATGGCTACACCTTC
TRBJ1-1 | . | TRBV29-1 | . | CSVRFGGTEAFF | TGCAGCGTGAGGTTTGGGGGTACTGAAGCTTTCTTT
TRBJ2-3 | TRBD2 | TRBV4-1 | many | CASSQGRGGGDTQYF | TGCGCCAGCAGCCAAGGGCGGGGGGGCGGCGATACGCAGTATTTT
TRBJ2-1 | TRBD1 | TRBV4-1 | few | CASSPTTGDNEQFF | TGCGCCAGCAGCCCAACGACAGGGGACAATGAGCAGTTCTTC
TRBJ2-1 | TRBD2 | TRBV7-3 | . | CASSTFGQRGGYNEQFF | TGTGCCAGCAGCACTTTTGGGCAGCGGGGGGGGTACAATGAGCAGTTCTTC
TRBJ2-7 | . | TRBV6-6 | few | CAGRDLLTGEQYF | TGTGCCGGGCGAGACCTCCTTACCGGCGAGCAGTACTTC
TRBJ2-3 | TRBD1 | TRBV12-3/TRBV12-4 | many | CASRQEEVGTASTDTQYF | TGTGCCAGCAGACAGGAAGAGGTCGGGACAGCTAGCACAGATACGCAGTATTTT
TRBJ1-5 | . | TRBV5-5 | few | CASSPGWNQPQHF | TGTGCCAGCAGCCCAGGTTGGAATCAGCCCCAGCATTTT
TRBJ2-6 | TRBD1 | TRBV7-9 | . | CASSPWDSLSGANVLTF | TGTGCCAGCAGCCCCTGGGACAGCCTTTCTGGGGCCAACGTCCTGACTTTC
TRBJ1-5 | . | TRBV15 | few | CATSRVGGSNQPQHF | TGTGCCACCAGCAGGGTGGGCGGAAGCAATCAGCCCCAGCATTTT
TRBJ1-1 | . | TRBV29-1 | . | CSVVHLNTEAFF | TGCAGCGTTGTACACCTCAACACTGAAGCTTTCTTT
TRBJ2-1 | . | TRBV14 | . | CASRPSYSYNEQFF | TGTGCCAGCAGACCGTCCTACTCCTACAATGAGCAGTTCTTC
TRBJ2-1 | . | TRBV2 | . | CASSDLGSLWLSYNEQFF | TGTGCCAGCAGTGATTTAGGGTCCCTATGGTTGTCCTACAATGAGCAGTTCTTC
TRBJ2-1 | . | TRBV5-1 | many | CASSLSVLSYNEQFF | TGCGCCAGCAGCTTGTCTGTCCTCTCCTACAATGAGCAGTTCTTC
TRBJ2-1 | TRBD1 | TRBV20-1 | few | CSARDLQGHLSHEQFF | TGCAGTGCTAGAGACCTACAGGGGCACCTTTCGCATGAGCAGTTCTTC
TRBJ2-3 | TRBD1 | TRBV9 | many | CASSVAPGQLTDTQYF | TGTGCCAGCAGCGTAGCGCCGGGACAGCTCACAGATACGCAGTATTTT
TRBJ2-3 | . | TRBV19 | . | CASSGPSTDTQYF | TGTGCCAGTAGCGGGCCTAGCACAGATACGCAGTATTTT
TRBJ2-7 | . | TRBV27 | few | CASSLSAGNEQYF | TGTGCCAGCAGTTTATCGGCGGGGAACGAGCAGTACTTC
TRBJ2-2 | . | TRBV29-1 | few | CSADRGGTGELFF | TGCAGCGCCGACAGGGGAGGGACCGGGGAGCTGTTTTTT
TRBJ2-2 | . | TRBV11-2 | few | CASSFTRWASRGSNTGELFF | TGTGCCAGCAGCTTTACAAGGTGGGCTTCCCGAGGATCGAACACCGGGGAGCTGTTTTTT
TRBJ2-6 | . | TRBV7-7 | few | CASSLGEGVDLTF | TGTGCCAGCAGCTTAGGAGAGGGAGTAGACCTGACTTTC
TRBJ2-1 | . | TRBV19 | . | CASSRGHEQFF | TGTGCCAGTAGTAGGGGGCATGAGCAGTTCTTC
TRBJ1-5 | TRBD1 | TRBV20-1 | . | CSARRFGDRGQPQHF | TGCAGTGCTAGAAGGTTCGGGGACAGAGGGCAGCCCCAGCATTTT
TRBJ2-3 | . | TRBV7-9 | . | CASSPPRSSTDTQYF | TGTGCCAGCAGCCCCCCCAGGTCCAGCACAGATACGCAGTATTTT
TRBJ2-1 | . | TRBV15 | many | CATSRDVEAGYGEQFF | TGTGCCACCAGCAGAGATGTCGAGGCGGGGTACGGTGAGCAGTTCTTC
TRBJ1-2 | . | TRBV7-2 | many | CASSQGTEVDF | TGTGCCAGCAGTCAAGGCACCGAGGTTGACTTC
TRBJ2-3 | . | TRBV3-1 | . | CASSQVSGDTQYF | TGTGCCAGCAGCCAAGTATCGGGAGATACGCAGTATTTT
TRBJ1-4 | . | TRBV4-1 | many | CASSQVGGDEKLFF | TGCGCCAGCAGCCAAGTCGGGGGAGATGAAAAACTGTTTTTT
TRBJ2-7 | TRBD1 | TRBV27 | few | CATGLGGSSYEQYF | TGTGCCACCGGCTTAGGGGGCAGTAGCTACGAGCAGTACTTC